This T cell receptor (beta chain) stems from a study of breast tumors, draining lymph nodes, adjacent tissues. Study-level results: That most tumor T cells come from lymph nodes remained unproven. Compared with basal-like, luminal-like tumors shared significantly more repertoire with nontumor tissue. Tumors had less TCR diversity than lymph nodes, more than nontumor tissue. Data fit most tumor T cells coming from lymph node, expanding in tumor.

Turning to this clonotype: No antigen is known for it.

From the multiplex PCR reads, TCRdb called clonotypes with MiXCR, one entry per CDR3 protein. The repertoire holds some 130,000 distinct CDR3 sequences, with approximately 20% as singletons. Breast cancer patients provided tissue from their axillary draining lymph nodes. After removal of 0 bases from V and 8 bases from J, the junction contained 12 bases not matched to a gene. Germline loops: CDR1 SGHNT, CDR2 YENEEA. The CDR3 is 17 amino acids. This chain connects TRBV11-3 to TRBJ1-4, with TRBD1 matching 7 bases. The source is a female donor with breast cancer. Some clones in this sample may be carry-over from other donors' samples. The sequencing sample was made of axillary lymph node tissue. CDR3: CASSLDRQGRAPEKLFF. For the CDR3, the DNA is TGTGCCAGCAGCTTAGACCGACAGGGCCGCGCCCCAGAAAAACTGTTTTTT.